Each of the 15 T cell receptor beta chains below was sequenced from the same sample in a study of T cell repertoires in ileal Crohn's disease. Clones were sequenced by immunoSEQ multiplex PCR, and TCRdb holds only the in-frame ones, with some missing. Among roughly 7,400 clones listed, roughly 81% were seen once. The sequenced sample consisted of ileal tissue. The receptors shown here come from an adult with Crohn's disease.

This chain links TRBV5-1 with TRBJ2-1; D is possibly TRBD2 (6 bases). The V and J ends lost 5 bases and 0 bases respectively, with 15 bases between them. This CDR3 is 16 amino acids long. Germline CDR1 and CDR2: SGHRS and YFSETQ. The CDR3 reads CASRYTAGASYNEQFF. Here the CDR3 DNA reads TGCGCCAGCAGATACACAGCGGGCGCCTCCTACAATGAGCAGTTCTTC.

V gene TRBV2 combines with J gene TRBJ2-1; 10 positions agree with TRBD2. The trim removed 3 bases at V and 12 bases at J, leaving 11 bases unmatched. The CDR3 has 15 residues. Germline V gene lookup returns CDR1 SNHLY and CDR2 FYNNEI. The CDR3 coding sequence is TGTGCCAGCAGTGAGAGGGCTAGCGGGAGTATAGGGCAGTTCTTC. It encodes CASSERASGSIGQFF.

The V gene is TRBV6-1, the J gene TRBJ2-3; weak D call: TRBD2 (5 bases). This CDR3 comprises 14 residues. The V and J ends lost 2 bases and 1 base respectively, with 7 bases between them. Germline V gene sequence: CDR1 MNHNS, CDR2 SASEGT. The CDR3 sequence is CASSETAGTDTQYF. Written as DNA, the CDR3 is TGTGCCAGCAGTGAAACAGCGGGCACAGATACGCAGTATTTT.

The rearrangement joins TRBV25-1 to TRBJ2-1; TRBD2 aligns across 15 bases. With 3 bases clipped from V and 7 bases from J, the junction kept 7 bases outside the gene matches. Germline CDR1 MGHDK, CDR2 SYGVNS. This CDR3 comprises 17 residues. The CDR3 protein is CASSDPPGLAGGNEQFF. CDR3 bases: TGTGCCAGCAGTGATCCTCCGGGACTAGCGGGAGGTAATGAGCAGTTCTTC.

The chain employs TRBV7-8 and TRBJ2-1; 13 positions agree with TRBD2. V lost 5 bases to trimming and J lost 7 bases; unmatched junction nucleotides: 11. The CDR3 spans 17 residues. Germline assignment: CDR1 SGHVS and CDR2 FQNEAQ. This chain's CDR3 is CASSPRTPGLAGNEQFF. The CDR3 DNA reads TGTGCCAGCAGCCCGCGAACTCCGGGACTAGCGGGAAATGAGCAGTTCTTC.

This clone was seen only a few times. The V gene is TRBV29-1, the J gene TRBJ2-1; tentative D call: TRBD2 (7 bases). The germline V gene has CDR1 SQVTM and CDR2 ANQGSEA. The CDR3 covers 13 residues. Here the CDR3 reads CSSWGGGRNEQFF. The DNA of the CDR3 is TGCAGTTCGTGGGGAGGGGGTAGGAATGAGCAGTTCTTC.

CDR3 region: CAWMRGSGNTIYF. The CDR3 DNA follows: TGTGCCTGGATGAGGGGGTCAGGAAACACCATATATTTT. The chain joins TRBV30 to TRBJ1-3; D possibly corresponds to TRBD1 (6 bases). The CDR3 is made up of 13 amino acids. Trimming removed 4 bases at V and 4 bases at J, with 11 bases between. The germline V gene has CDR1 GTSNPN and CDR2 SVGIG (reference sequence).

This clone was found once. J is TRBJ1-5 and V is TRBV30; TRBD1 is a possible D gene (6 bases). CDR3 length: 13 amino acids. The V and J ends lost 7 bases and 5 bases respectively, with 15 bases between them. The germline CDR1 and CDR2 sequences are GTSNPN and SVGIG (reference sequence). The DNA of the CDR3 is TGTGCCTCGGGGGGGGCGGGGTATCAGCCCCAGCATTTT. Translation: CASGGAGYQPQHF.

DNA of the CDR3: TGCGCCAGCAGCTTAATGCAGGCAAGAACTGAAGCTTTCTTT. Translated: CASSLMQARTEAFF. The genes are TRBV5-1 and TRBJ1-1, with D unclear. The germline V and J ends were trimmed by 2 bases and 5 bases, with 13 bases remaining between them. CDR1 is SGHRS, CDR2 YFSETQ, per germline. The CDR3 extends over 14 amino acids.

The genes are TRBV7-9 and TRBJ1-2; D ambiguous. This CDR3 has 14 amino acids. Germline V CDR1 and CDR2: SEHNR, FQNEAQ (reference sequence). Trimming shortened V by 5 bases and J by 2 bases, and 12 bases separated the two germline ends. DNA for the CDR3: TGTGCCAGCAGCCCGATGAGGGTAAACTATGGCTACACCTTC. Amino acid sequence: CASSPMRVNYGYTF.

The CDR3 loop reads CASSASGTDGRNIQYF. The CDR3 DNA reads TGTGCCAGTAGTGCCTCCGGGACAGACGGGCGGAACATTCAGTACTTC. The genes are TRBV19 and TRBJ2-4; 7 nucleotides match TRBD1. The CDR3 has 16 residues. The germline V gene encodes CDR1 LNHDA and CDR2 SQIVND (reference sequence). Germline trimming cut 5 bases from V and 7 bases from J; bases unmatched to any gene: 14. The whole variable domain, filled in from reference TRBV19 and TRBJ2-4, reads DGGITQSPKYLFRKEGQNVTLSCEQNLNHDAMYWYRQDPGQGLRLIYYSQIVNDFQKGDIAEGYSVSREKKESFPLTVTSAQKNPTAFYLCASSASGTDGRNIQYFGAGTRLSVL.

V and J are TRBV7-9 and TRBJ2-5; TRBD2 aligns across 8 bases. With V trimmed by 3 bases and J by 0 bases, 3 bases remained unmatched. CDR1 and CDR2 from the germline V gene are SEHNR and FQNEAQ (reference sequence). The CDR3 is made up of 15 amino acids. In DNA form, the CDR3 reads TGTGCCAGCAGCTTTAGCGGGACGTACCAAGAGACCCAGTACTTC. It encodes CASSFSGTYQETQYF.

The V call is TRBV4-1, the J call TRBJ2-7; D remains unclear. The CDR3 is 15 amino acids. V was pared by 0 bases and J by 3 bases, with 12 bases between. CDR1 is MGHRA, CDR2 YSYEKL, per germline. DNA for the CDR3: TGCGCCAGCAGCCAAGATGAGGTGAGCCTCTACGAGCAGTACTTC. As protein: CASSQDEVSLYEQYF.

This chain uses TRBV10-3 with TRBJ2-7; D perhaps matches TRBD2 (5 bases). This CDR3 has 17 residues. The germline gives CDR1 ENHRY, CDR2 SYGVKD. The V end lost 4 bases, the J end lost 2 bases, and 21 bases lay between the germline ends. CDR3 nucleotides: TGTGCCATCAGTGCAACCACTGGAGCCTCCGGGACCTACGAGCAGTACTTC. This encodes CAISATTGASGTYEQYF.

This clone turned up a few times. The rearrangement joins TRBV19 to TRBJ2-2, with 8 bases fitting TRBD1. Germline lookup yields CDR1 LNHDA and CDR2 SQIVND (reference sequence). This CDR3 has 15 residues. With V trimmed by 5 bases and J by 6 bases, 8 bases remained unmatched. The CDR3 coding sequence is TGTGCCAGTAGTGCGACAGGGGATTCGGCCGGGGAGCTGTTTTTT. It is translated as CASSATGDSAGELFF. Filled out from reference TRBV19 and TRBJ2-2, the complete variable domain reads DGGITQSPKYLFRKEGQNVTLSCEQNLNHDAMYWYRQDPGQGLRLIYYSQIVNDFQKGDIAEGYSVSREKKESFPLTVTSAQKNPTAFYLCASSATGDSAGELFFGEGSRLTVL.